A selection of T cell receptor beta chains follows, all from one sample in a study of metastatic and nonmetastatic thyroid tumors. TCRdb reanalyzed the PCR reads via MiXCR. Of 75,000 to 100,000 clones in the sample, roughly an eighth were seen once. The specimen was blood. The receptor set was obtained from a female donor with papillary thyroid cancer or a benign thyroid nodule (not recorded which). Some clones in this sample may be carry-over from other donors' samples. Both conserved end residues are part of each CDR3. A D gene is named only where the DNA matches it firmly. The listing skips clone size in some rows; elsewhere it reads once, few, many or a size class.

>TRBV5-4|many|TRBD1|TRBJ2-3
TGTGCCAGCAGCTTGGCGGGGACAGCTACTAGCACAGATACGCAGTATTTT
CASSLAGTATSTDTQYF
>TRBV6-1|few|NA|TRBJ1-2
TGTGCCAGCAGTCAAACTCAGGGTGGTTATGGCTACACCTTC
CASSQTQGGYGYTF
>TRBV19|many|NA|TRBJ2-5
TGTGCCAGTAGTCTCGCGGGACTCGGGGGAGAGACCCAGTACTTC
CASSLAGLGGETQYF
>TRBV20-1|many|NA|TRBJ2-7
TGCAGTGCTAAACCGAGCTCCTACGAGCAGTACTTC
CSAKPSSYEQYF
>TRBV4-3|NA|NA|TRBJ1-2
TGCGCCAACATCTCCCAACCGTCCCAGGGTGCGTACACCTTC
CANISQPSQGAYTF
>TRBV6-1|few|NA|TRBJ2-6
TGTGCCAGCAGGAGTGGGGTAACCGGGTCCAACGTCCTGACTTTC
CASRSGVTGSNVLTF
>TRBV10-3|many|NA|TRBJ2-3
TGTGCCATCACCGGAGGTAGCCAAGAGGGAGATACGCAGTATTTT
CAITGGSQEGDTQYF
>TRBV6-1|NA|NA|TRBJ2-2
TGTGCCAGCAAGGGGGGCTTAAACACCGGGGAGCTGTTTTTT
CASKGGLNTGELFF
>TRBV6-4|many|NA|TRBJ2-1
TGTGCCAGCAGCAGGGATGTTGTCAATGAGCAGTTCTTC
CASSRDVVNEQFF
>TRBV27|many|NA|TRBJ2-1
TGTGCCAGCAGTTTATGGTCCTACAATGAGCAGTTCTTC
CASSLWSYNEQFF
>TRBV6-2/TRBV6-3|many|NA|TRBJ2-1
TGTGCCAGCACTCCGACTAATCGGGTAGCAGTCAGCTACAATGAGCAGTTCTTC
CASTPTNRVAVSYNEQFF
>TRBV20-1|many|NA|TRBJ2-7
TGCAGTGCTAGATGGGGGGCACACGAGCAGTACTTC
CSARWGAHEQYF